The entry below describes one T cell receptor beta chain. Its antigen target is currently unknown. The input lacks base qualities; no much larger clone sits a single base away. To be included, a participant needed at least one PBMC sample from before ART initiation plus at least two post-ART samples. Every participant with HIV received treatment in the United States of America. Before DNA extraction, cryopreserved samples of 1-10 million PBMC were thawed and washed. At the time of the earliest PBMC sample for each participant with HIV, ages ranged from about 20 to 55 years. PBMC samples were contributed by each participant from 1-4 timepoints before ART initiation and 2-8 timepoints after ART initiation, with a median of 7 samples. For every participant, serial HIV viral load, CD4+ T-cell count, ART history and demographic data were obtained. Genomic DNA was extracted from unsorted PBMC with a Qiagen kit on a QIAcube, with processing performed in batches of 12 samples.

This sample stems from a study of long-term antiretroviral therapy in people with HIV (dated by TCRdb to between 2022 and 2023). At the level of the whole study: The earliest samples were collected about a decade before the 2015 WHO recommendation for immediate ART, when ART was typically delayed until CD4 counts fell. Of the approximately 30 participants with HIV, ten to eleven were female. Test extractions of a monoclonal T-cell line alongside about 30 polyclonal samples showed no cross-contamination during QIAcube processing. This retrospective serial study examined whether starting ART and sustained HIV suppression were associated with changes in the composition and diversity of the TRB repertoire in peripheral blood. A total of roughly 180 cryopreserved PBMC samples were contributed to the cohort by 30 adults with confirmed HIV infection, with samples collected serially over a mean of about 6 years (range 1-12).

Results and caveats for the whole study, not just this receptor: ART initiation was associated with a significant increase in TRB diversity, but diversity stayed significantly below transplant donor controls even after long-term ART. Because PBMC availability was limited, only the TCR beta chain was sequenced, with no alpha chain pairing. Inferences about post-ART repertoire changes are limited because no data were available on ART adherence, viral resistance or therapy changes. Expanded TRB clones identified before ART initiation dominated the repertoire across all time points, though the dominance fluctuated and decreased in many PLHIV after ART. CDR3 length ranges in HIV repertoires were narrower than in controls, and network structure suggested an antigen-experienced repertoire with only a slight naive shift after ART. Because pre-ART samples had limited cell numbers, unsorted PBMC were profiled rather than sorted CD4+ and CD8+ T cells. The samples span the years 2004 to 2017, and the ART regimens used at that time may not be as effective as current regimens.

The immunoSEQ hsTCRB v3.0 assay was used at survey level resolution to sequence the TRB variable region. The target sequencing depth for TRB was about 40,000-55,000 T-cell genomes per sample. TRB libraries were pooled and sequenced on an Illumina MiSeq using a v3 150-cycle kit. As for how the authors treated the data: Repertoire analysis was performed in R inside a reproducible Nextflow workflow that covered QC, data transformation and analysis. LymphoSeq2, an R package for AIRR-Seq data exploration, was used to implement custom analyses. Several samples yielding fewer than 5000 total TRB sequences were excluded, leaving 188 analyzed HIV repertoires. Of the roughly 190 retained HIV repertoires, over 55 were collected before and 129 after ART initiation. Repertoires were downsampled to 5000 TRB nucleotide sequences, and summary statistics were averaged over 100 downsampling iterations. The analysis kept only TRB sequences whose CDR3 regions were at least seven amino acids long. Diversity was assessed using a clonality score derived from Shannon entropy and using the Gini coefficient. In repertoire networks, the top 5000 CDR3 amino acid sequences were linked whenever an edit distance of one separated two sequences. Antigen specificity groups and MHC restriction were predicted for TRB CDR3 amino acid sequences with GLIPH2. To flag known associations with CMV, EBV, HIV or tissue antigens, CDR3 amino acid sequences were compared against VDJdb and McPAS-TCR. Pre-ART, post-ART and control groups were compared with Wilcoxon signed-rank tests and Holm-Bonferroni correction. The table comes from immuneACCESS by way of TCRdb, which keeps in-frame sequences with V and J called. Part of the clones is missing from these tables; in studies checked, under half for an unresolved V gene and the rest for unknown reasons. V and J calls plus clone size are reproduced from that table; the DNA served to infer D and trimming. This sample gives 30,000 to 40,000 clones in total; 75% to 85% of them show up just once. The ten largest clones take up about an eighth of the sample.

Trimming takes 7 bases off V and 4 bases off J; junction bases not matched to a gene: 6. For CDR1 and CDR2, the germline V gene lists MGHRA and YSYEKL. Its CDR3 holds 14 amino acids, cysteine through phenylalanine. Of all the DNA, just the CDR3 is kept, 42 bases in frame from base 1. The receptor chain draws on TRBV4-1 and TRBJ1-1; 10 nucleotides in the junction match TRBD1. The TCR sequence derives from a man between 18 and 35 years old with HIV. The sample was unsorted PBMCs, taken 0.3 years after starting antiretroviral therapy. The CDR3 reads CASIPTGGGTEAFF. The bases are TGCGCCAGCATACCGACAGGGGGCGGCACTGAAGCTTTCTTT.